Reported below is one T cell receptor beta chain. Measured with immunoSEQ multiplex PCR; TCRdb has only the in-frame clones, and not every one. The sample lists 30,000 to 40,000 clones, more than 70% seen once, with around 9.8% in the top ten. This entry belongs to a study of OX40 agonist ivuxolimab in advanced cancers. Study-wide background: Males comprised about 84% of the group, whose mean age was 60 years (range about 20 to 90). Partial responses were seen in three patients, one with hepatocellular carcinoma and two with cutaneous melanoma.

Germline V gene lookup returns CDR1 MNHNY and CDR2 SVGAGI (reference sequence). The CDR3 runs to 15 residues. V lost 5 bases, J lost 2 bases, and 9 bases stayed unmatched. The J gene is TRBJ2-7, the V gene TRBV6-6; 7 nucleotides align to TRBD1. The TCR was taken from an adult with an advanced solid tumor such as melanoma, head and neck, liver or kidney cancer. The material sequenced was CD4+ or CD8+ T cells sorted from blood, taken in a trial of the OX40 agonist ivuxolimab. DNA of the CDR3: TGTGCCAGCAGTGATGGACAGGTCTCCCCCTACGAGCAGTACTTC. Protein product: CASSDGQVSPYEQYF.